One sample yielded the 22 T cell receptor beta chains listed below, sequenced in a study of cytomegalovirus exposure and HLA in healthy donors (dated 2017 in TCRdb). Library preparation was by the immunoSEQ multiplex PCR assay. For the multiplex PCR, a mixture combining 60 forward primers for TCR Vbeta segments and 13 reverse primers for TCR Jbeta segments was used. The clones in this table, taken by TCRdb from immuneACCESS, are in-frame only. Not every clone is retained; where verified, under half of the shortfall comes from an unresolved V gene, and the cause of the rest is unknown. For this sample there are 77,000 or so clones; 70% to 85% appear just once. Of the sample, about 19% is held by the ten largest clones. The sequencing sample was made of PBMCs. The receptors stem from a man aged 65-85 years in good health and CMV-seropositive.

This sequence joins TRBV20-1 and TRBJ1-1; D uncertain. Looked up from germline, CDR1 is DFQATT and CDR2 is SNEGSKA (reference sequence). Between the trimmed V and J ends, which lost 3 bases and 0 bases, there was a span of 2 bases. CDR3 length: 11 residues. For the CDR3, the DNA is TGCAGTGCTAGCTTGAACACTGAAGCTTTCTTT. Translation: CSASLNTEAFF.

The chain carries TRBV5-1 and TRBJ2-7; TRBD1 agrees at 8 bases. The ends lost 3 bases at V and 1 base at J; junction bases unmatched: 6. CDR1 is SGHRS and CDR2 is YFSETQ in the germline V gene. This CDR3 spans 15 amino acids. The CDR3 nucleotides read TGCGCCAGCAGCTGGACGACAGGGGTTTCCTACGAGCAGTACTTC. This encodes CASSWTTGVSYEQYF.

Points on this clone: The sample carries other DNA sequences with the same CDR3. CDR3 residues: CASTRTGNTGELFF. CDR3 bases: TGCGCCAGCACCCGGACAGGGAACACCGGGGAGCTGTTTTTT. This chain uses TRBV5-1 with TRBJ2-2; 7 nucleotides agree with TRBD1. The CDR3 is made up of 14 amino acids. With V trimmed by 6 bases and J by 1 base, 3 bases remained unmatched. CDR1 is SGHRS, CDR2 YFSETQ, per germline.

This sequence joins TRBV2 and TRBJ1-1; no firm D call. From germline, CDR1 is SNHLY and CDR2 FYNNEI. The CDR3 is 14 residues long. Trimming stripped 2 bases from V and 3 bases from J, with 10 bases between. Written as DNA, the CDR3 is TGTGCCAGCAGTGAATCGGGGATGGACACTGAAGCTTTCTTT. It codes for CASSESGMDTEAFF. The full variable domain, rest sourced from reference TRBV2 and TRBJ1-1, is EPEVTQTPSHQVTQMGQEVILRCVPISNHLYFYWYRQILGQKVEFLVSFYNNEISEKSEIFDDQFSVERPDGSNFTLKIRSTKLEDSAMYFCASSESGMDTEAFFGQGTRLTVV.

The rearrangement joins TRBV7-8 to TRBJ2-1, with TRBD2 matching over 7 bases. The ends lost 5 bases at V and 3 bases at J; junction bases unmatched: 10. Germline-derived CDR1 and CDR2 are SGHVS and FQNEAQ. This CDR3 has 16 residues. CDR3 nucleotides: TGTGCCAGCAGCCTATATTCTCAGCGGGGCTACAATGAGCAGTTCTTC. This gives the protein CASSLYSQRGYNEQFF.

This clone was seen a few times. The rearrangement uses TRBV7-9 and TRBJ2-1, with 11 bases aligning to TRBD2. V was pared by 4 bases and J by 4 bases, with 15 bases of the junction left unmatched. The germline V gene has CDR1 SEHNR and CDR2 FQNEAQ (reference sequence). The CDR3 runs 19 residues. CDR3 loop: CASSSLGQVGTSGYNEQFF. In DNA form, the CDR3 reads TGTGCCAGCAGCTCCCTCGGACAGGTCGGGACTAGCGGATACAATGAGCAGTTCTTC.

This chain uses TRBV4-1 with TRBJ1-4, with 8 bases aligning to TRBD1. The CDR3 is 14 residues long. CDR1 MGHRA and CDR2 YSYEKL come from the germline V gene. V lost 1 base, J lost 8 bases, and 3 bases stayed unmatched. The CDR3, as DNA: TGCGCCAGCAGCCAAGGGACAGGGCCGGAAAAACTGTTTTTT. Translated: CASSQGTGPEKLFF.

The CDR3 DNA sequence: TGTGCCAGCTCACCACCGAATCAGGGGCCCCAGCATTTT. This codes for CASSPPNQGPQHF. The chain has TRBV18 and TRBJ1-5; D may be TRBD1 (5 bases). Germline V lookup: CDR1 KGHSH, CDR2 LQKENI. This CDR3 has 13 amino acids. V was shortened by 0 bases and J by 9 bases, with 9 bases between the two germline ends.

This chain uses TRBV5-1 with TRBJ2-1; the D gene is possibly TRBD1 (5 bases). V dropped 0 bases and J dropped 0 bases, with 13 bases sitting between them. This CDR3 is 17 amino acids long. Germline assignment: CDR1 SGHRS and CDR2 YFSETQ. CDR3 region: CASSLGYRPSSYNEQFF. The CDR3 DNA is TGCGCCAGCAGCTTGGGCTACAGGCCGAGCTCCTACAATGAGCAGTTCTTC. Full variable domain (remainder filled in from reference TRBV5-1 and TRBJ2-1): KAGVTQTPRYLIKTRGQQVTLSCSPISGHRSVSWYQQTPGQGLQFLFEYFSETQRNKGNFPGRFSGRQFSNSRSEMNVSTLELGDSALYLCASSLGYRPSSYNEQFFGPGTRLTVL.

This chain uses TRBV19 with TRBJ1-2, with D possibly being TRBD1 (5 bases). Trimming took off 6 bases at V and 7 bases at J, with 15 bases between the two ends. The CDR3 has 13 amino acids. Germline CDR1 and CDR2: LNHDA and SQIVND (reference sequence). CDR3 loop: CASRRQRLGGYTF. The CDR3 DNA reads TGTGCCAGTAGACGACAGCGACTTGGTGGCTACACCTTC.

This clone came up a few times. The rearrangement links TRBV11-2 to TRBJ2-3; the D is unclear. The V gene lost 1 base and the J gene lost 2 bases, with 4 bases spanning the gap. Germline CDR1 is SGHAT and CDR2 is FQNNGV. The CDR3 loop spans 13 amino acids. In DNA, the CDR3 is TGTGCCAGCAGCTTAGGTCTCACAGATACGCAGTATTTT. It encodes CASSLGLTDTQYF.

The rearrangement links TRBV1 to TRBJ2-7; TRBD2, the table's D call, was not compared with the DNA. TRBV1 is a pseudogene. The CDR3 spans 16 residues. CDR3: CTSSQDRRLALYGQYF. The DNA of the CDR3 is TGCACCAGCAGCCAAGATAGGAGACTAGCCCTTTACGGGCAGTACTTC.

This clone was recorded a few times. The genes are TRBV25-1 and TRBJ1-2; D ambiguous. The CDR3 length is 12 residues. Deletions cut 3 bases from V and 1 base from J, with 3 bases between. CDR1 and CDR2 from the germline V gene are MGHDK and SYGVNS. The DNA of the CDR3 is TGTGCCAGCAGTGACCATAACTATGGCTACACCTTC. This translates into CASSDHNYGYTF.

The chain recombines TRBV10-3 with TRBJ1-3; 8 nucleotides line up with TRBD1. Per germline, CDR1 ENHRY and CDR2 SYGVKD. The CDR3 extends over 16 amino acids. V lost 4 bases to trimming and J lost 0 bases; unmatched junction nucleotides: 5. The CDR3 reads CAISGTGSFSGNTIYF. The CDR3, as DNA: TGTGCCATCAGTGGGACAGGGAGTTTCTCTGGAAACACCATATATTTT.

The rearrangement joins TRBV6-4 to TRBJ1-2; D is unresolved. Germline CDR1 reads MRHNA; CDR2 reads SNTAGT. The CDR3 runs to 13 residues. V gave up 0 bases and J gave up 8 bases, with 10 bases separating them. CDR3 amino acids: CASSDSKGLGYTF. In nucleotides, the CDR3 is TGTGCCAGCAGTGACTCGAAAGGACTCGGCTACACCTTC.

The chain has TRBV7-9 and TRBJ2-7; 10 bases line up with TRBD1. J gave up 4 bases and V 5 bases, and 11 bases lay outside the gene matches. Germline CDR1 is SEHNR and CDR2 is FQNEAQ (reference sequence). The CDR3 covers 16 residues. CDR3 bases: TGTGCCAGCAGCATAATCCGGGACAGGGGAAGTTACGAGCAGTACTTC. Translating gives CASSIIRDRGSYEQYF.

The count of this clone is one. This sequence joins TRBV5-1 and TRBJ2-2; 7 bases fit TRBD2. Germline V gives CDR1 SGHRS, CDR2 YFSETQ. The CDR3 runs 15 residues. After removal of 0 bases from V and 1 base from J, the junction contained 0 bases not matched to a gene. Here the CDR3 DNA reads TGCGCCAGCAGCTTGGAGCGGGGGAACACCGGGGAGCTGTTTTTT. It encodes CASSLERGNTGELFF.

The V gene is TRBV11-1, the J gene TRBJ2-2; possibly TRBD2 for D (6 bases). The CDR3 is 13 residues long. Germline CDR1 and CDR2: SGHAT and FQDESV (reference sequence). The V and J ends lost 2 bases and 7 bases respectively, with 8 bases between them. The CDR3 region is CASSLWRDGELFF. CDR3 bases: TGTGCCAGCAGCTTATGGCGGGACGGGGAGCTGTTTTTT.

The J gene is TRBJ2-5, the V gene TRBV9; possible D gene TRBD2, 5 bases. The CDR3 length is 15 residues. V was cut by 2 bases and J by 5 bases, with 16 bases left in between. Germline assignment: CDR1 SGDLS and CDR2 YYNGEE. DNA of the CDR3: TGTGCCAGCAGCGTGTTTGAGGGCCTACGGGAGACCCAGTACTTC. Translation: CASSVFEGLRETQYF.

The rearrangement links TRBV10-3 to TRBJ2-3; 7 nucleotides agree with TRBD2. The CDR3 loop spans 16 amino acids. From germline, CDR1 is ENHRY and CDR2 SYGVKD. Unmatched junction bases numbered 15, after V lost 7 bases and J lost 5 bases. The CDR3 loop is CAIKTESAGVVDTQYF. Here the CDR3 DNA reads TGTGCCATCAAGACCGAGTCGGCGGGGGTTGTAGATACGCAGTATTTT.

The chain joins TRBV5-8 to TRBJ1-1; TRBD1 might be the D (6 bases). Germline V CDR1 and CDR2: SGHTS, YDEGEE. The CDR3 runs to 15 residues. V was clipped by 3 bases and J by 6 bases, with 18 bases between them. CDR3: CASSWERTEKPEAFF. DNA of the CDR3: TGTGCCAGCAGCTGGGAGCGGACAGAAAAACCTGAAGCTTTCTTT.

The gene calls are TRBV12-5 and TRBJ1-2; D may be TRBD1 (6 bases). Deletions cut 7 bases from V and 1 base from J, with 10 bases between. Germline-derived CDR1 and CDR2 are LGHNT and FRNRAP. The CDR3 spans 13 residues. CDR3 loop: CASAGTINYGYTF. The CDR3 DNA sequence: TGTGCTAGTGCCGGGACAATTAACTATGGCTACACCTTC.